These 18 T cell receptor beta chains came from one sample sequenced in a study of metastatic and nonmetastatic thyroid tumors. No treatment had been given to any patient before thyroid surgery. TCRdb re-processed the PCR reads through MiXCR. The repertoire has 25,000 to 35,000 clones, 11% of them found once; the top ten carry about 16%. The source material was blood. These receptors were taken from a female donor with papillary thyroid cancer or a benign thyroid nodule (not recorded which). Some clones in this sample may be carry-over from other donors' samples.

This clone showed up many times. Its ends do not fully match the called genes, so a read error is possible. This rearrangement joins TRBV19 to TRBJ2-1; TRBD2 aligns across 9 bases. The CDR3 spans 15 residues. CDR1 is LNHDA, CDR2 SQIVND, per germline (reference sequence). Here the CDR3 DNA reads TGTGCCAGTACCTCATCAGCGGGAGGTCGCAATGCGCAGTTCTTC. Amino acids: CASTSSAGGRNAQFF.

This clone was recorded at least ten times. This rearrangement joins TRBV19 to TRBJ1-1; D is ambiguous. The CDR3 is 13 residues long. CDR1 and CDR2 (germline): LNHDA, SQIVND (reference sequence). With 5 bases removed from V and 4 bases from J, the gap between germline ends came to 11 bases. CDR3 DNA: TGTGCCAGTAGTCGGTTTAGGGTCACTGAAGCTTTCTTT. Residues: CASSRFRVTEAFF.

This clone has a count of ten or more. This chain links TRBV24-1 with TRBJ2-2, with D tentatively TRBD2 (6 bases). Between the trimmed V and J ends, which lost 9 bases and 1 base, there was a span of 11 bases. The germline CDR1 and CDR2 sequences are KGHDR and SFDVKD. The CDR3 sequence is 14 residues long. The CDR3 here is CATRRAGNTGELFF. As DNA, the CDR3 is TGTGCCACCCGGCGAGCGGGGAACACCGGGGAGCTGTTTTTT.

This clone was seen at least ten times. This sequence joins TRBV5-6 and TRBJ2-1; 10 nucleotides agree with TRBD2. Germline values: CDR1 SGHDT, CDR2 YYEEEE. With V trimmed by 8 bases and J by 7 bases, 6 bases remained unmatched. CDR3 size: 13 residues. The CDR3 sequence is CASLTSGYNEQFF. CDR3 sequence (DNA): TGTGCCAGTCTGACTAGCGGGTATAATGAGCAGTTCTTC.

This clone showed up many times. The gene calls are TRBV20-1 and TRBJ1-2; TRBD1 might be the D (6 bases). Trimming took 0 bases from V and 3 from J, leaving 14 bases between them. The CDR3 consists of 15 residues. Germline CDR1 and CDR2: DFQATT and SNEGSKA (reference sequence). The DNA of the CDR3 is TGCAGTGCTAGAGATTCGGGGGCTGGGGACTATGGCTACACCTTC. Protein: CSARDSGAGDYGYTF.

This clone was recorded many times. The genes are TRBV7-9 and TRBJ1-1, with D tentatively TRBD1 (5 bases). Looked up from germline, CDR1 is SEHNR and CDR2 is FQNEAQ (reference sequence). The V gene lost 6 bases and the J gene lost 1 base, with 6 bases spanning the gap. The CDR3 totals 12 residues. In DNA, the CDR3 is TGTGCCAGCAGGGACAAGAACACTGAAGCTTTCTTT. Protein product: CASRDKNTEAFF. Complete variable domain (other parts from reference TRBV7-9 and TRBJ1-1): DTGVSQNPRHKITKRGQNVTFRCDPISEHNRLYWYRQTLGQGPEFLTYFQNEAQLEKSRLLSDRFSAERPKGSFSTLEIQRTEQGDSAMYLCASRDKNTEAFFGQGTRLTVV.

The V and J genes are TRBV20-1 and TRBJ2-7, with D perhaps TRBD1 or TRBD2 (5 bases each). Trimming removed 0 bases at V and 5 bases at J, with 17 bases between. The CDR3 has 15 residues. Germline V gene data show CDR1 as DFQATT and CDR2 as SNEGSKA (reference sequence). The CDR3 is CSARDPGAMVDEQYF. The CDR3 nucleotides read TGCAGTGCTAGAGATCCCGGGGCGATGGTGGACGAGCAGTACTTC.

This clone came up many times. The chain has TRBV7-2 and TRBJ1-2; D remains ambiguous. CDR3 length: 14 residues. Trimming took 7 bases from V and 8 from J, leaving 20 bases between them. CDR1 SGHTA and CDR2 FQGNSA come from the germline V gene. The CDR3 reads CASIKGSREGGYTF. CDR3 nucleotide sequence: TGTGCCAGCATCAAAGGATCCCGGGAGGGCGGCTACACCTTC.

In this sample, this clone turned up many times. DNA of the CDR3: TGTGCCAGCAGTGAAGGCGGGGCCTCTGGAAACACCATATATTTT. Protein: CASSEGGASGNTIYF. This rearrangement joins TRBV2 to TRBJ1-3, with D possibly TRBD1 on 5 matching bases. The germline gives CDR1 SNHLY, CDR2 FYNNEI. CDR3 length: 15 residues. Trimming shortened V by 1 base and J by 0 bases, and 7 bases separated the two germline ends.

This clone occurred many times. The V gene is TRBV20-1, the J gene TRBJ2-7, with D unresolved. The V end was cut by 0 bases, the J end by 3 bases, with 3 bases between. Per the germline V gene, CDR1 is DFQATT and CDR2 is SNEGSKA (reference sequence). This CDR3 spans 11 amino acids. The DNA of the CDR3 is TGCAGTGCTAGAGACCTCTACGAGCAGTACTTC. Residues: CSARDLYEQYF.

This clone has at least ten counts. The gene calls are TRBV4-3 and TRBJ2-2; D is undetermined. CDR1 is LGHNA and CDR2 is YSLEER in the germline V gene. With 1 base removed from V and 5 bases from J, the gap between germline ends came to 2 bases. The CDR3 totals 12 residues. CDR3 protein: CASSQGTGELFF. As DNA, the CDR3 is TGCGCCAGCAGCCAAGGTACCGGGGAGCTGTTTTTT.

This clone appeared many times. The chain joins TRBV5-1 to TRBJ1-5; TRBD1 is a possible D gene (5 bases). Germline CDR1 SGHRS, CDR2 YFSETQ. The V and J ends lost 5 bases and 3 bases respectively, with 9 bases between them. The CDR3 spans 13 residues. CDR3 DNA sequence: TGCGCCAGCAGTCAGGGCTTCAATCAGCCCCAGCATTTT. Translation: CASSQGFNQPQHF.

This clone was found many times. The rearrangement links TRBV29-1 to TRBJ2-3, with D possibly being TRBD1 (5 bases). CDR1 and CDR2 from the germline V gene are SQVTM and ANQGSEA. The V and J ends lost 3 bases and 4 bases respectively, with 11 bases between them. The CDR3 spans 13 residues. The CDR3 DNA follows: TGCAGCGTTGAGTGGCCAGGGTCAGATACGCAGTATTTT. Translating it yields CSVEWPGSDTQYF.

As concerns this clone: Just one base apart from a much larger clone, this may be a read error. The rearrangement links TRBV29-1 to TRBJ1-5, with D possibly TRBD1 on 5 matching bases. CDR3 length equals 13 residues. The V gene's germline CDR1 is SQVTM and CDR2 ANQGSEA. DNA of the CDR3: TGCAGCGTTGATGGGGGGGGGAATCAGCCCCGGCATTTT. This encodes CSVDGGGNQPRHF.

This clone occurred many times. This chain joins TRBV5-1 and TRBJ2-1; unclear D gene. The CDR3 runs 14 residues. Germline CDR1 and CDR2: SGHRS and YFSETQ. V gave up 0 bases and J gave up 5 bases, with 9 bases separating them. CDR3 sequence reads: CASSLESGNNEQFF. The CDR3 coding sequence is TGCGCCAGCAGCTTGGAAAGTGGGAACAATGAGCAGTTCTTC.

This clone has ten or more counts. The chain recombines TRBV19 with TRBJ1-4; no firm D call. In germline, CDR1 is LNHDA, CDR2 SQIVND (reference sequence). There are 14 residues in the CDR3. The V and J ends lost 6 bases and 0 bases respectively, with 8 bases between them. CDR3 bases: TGTGCCAGTAGCAACACTGCAACTAATGAAAAACTGTTTTTT. It translates to CASSNTATNEKLFF.

The V gene is TRBV7-2, the J gene TRBJ1-5, with D perhaps matching TRBD1 (6 bases). Germline V gives CDR1 SGHTA, CDR2 FQGNSA. Trimming removed 0 bases at V and 0 bases at J, with 18 bases between. The CDR3 has 19 residues. CDR3 DNA: TGTGCCAGCAGCTTAGCTTACGCAGGGGAGGCATATAGCAATCAGCCCCAGCATTTT. Amino acids: CASSLAYAGEAYSNQPQHF.

V and J are TRBV16 and TRBJ1-1; TRBD1 agrees at 7 bases. J was trimmed by 4 bases and V by 4 bases; bases with no gene match: 6. Germline V gene data show CDR1 as KGHSY and CDR2 as FQNENV. The CDR3 is made up of 14 amino acids. The CDR3 reads CASSRTQGTTEAFF. CDR3 bases: TGTGCCAGCAGCCGCACACAGGGGACCACTGAAGCTTTCTTT.